This TCR beta chain was identified during a study of blood T cells in healthy people across ages. Notes on the study in general: Age brought a roughly linear fall in TCR beta diversity measured per million T cells. Estimates drawn from one million T cells were deemed to understate diversity.

This clonotype occurred a few times. Its specificity is unknown. The germline V and J ends were trimmed by 2 bases and 13 bases, with 18 bases remaining between them. The CDR3 extends over 14 amino acids. CDR1 and CDR2 from the germline V gene are MNHEY and SVGEGT. The second PCR ran roughly 7 to 11 cycles with a sample-barcoded 5' primer and J-beta primers. TCRdb redid the calling of the 5' RACE reads with MiXCR, one entry per CDR3 protein. The table records 850,000 to 1,000,000 distinct CDR3 sequences, 45% to 60% of them present only once. The origin of this receptor is a woman aged 60-75 years in good health. The chain carries TRBV6-2 or TRBV6-3 and TRBJ2-4; a weak D match, TRBD2 (5 bases). The sample consisted of blood. CDR3 sequence (DNA): TGTGCCAGCAGTTACGGCCCCGGCCCCGGGGAGCAGTACTTC. This sequence encodes CASSYGPGPGEQYF.